Presented here are 20 T cell receptor beta chains from one specimen sequenced in a study of beta chain features in type 1 diabetes. No antigen has been assigned to these receptors. General study points: TCRB CDR3s were moderately but significantly shorter in Type 1 diabetes patients in all four CD4+ subsets.

The sequenced template was cDNA made from the entire isolated RNA. Libraries were prepared by immunoSEQ multiplex PCR; TCRdb keeps only in-frame clonotypes and omits some of them. The data hold 150,000 to 200,000 clones, with roughly 7.1% observed a single time. Material for sequencing was central memory CD4+ T cells from blood. The receptors derive from a woman in her forties with type 1 diabetes.

This clone was counted between two and nine times. The rearrangement joins TRBV10-3 to TRBJ2-1; 7 nucleotides match TRBD2. The ends lost 10 bases at V and 7 bases at J; junction bases unmatched: 10. This CDR3 has 13 amino acids. In germline, CDR1 is ENHRY, CDR2 SYGVKD. CDR3: CATAGRESNEQFF. DNA for the CDR3: TGTGCCACGGCTGGGCGGGAGTCAAATGAGCAGTTCTTC.

This clone was seen only a few times. The J gene is TRBJ2-7, the V gene TRBV9, with D maybe TRBD1 (6 bases). Germline CDR1 SGDLS, CDR2 YYNGEE. The ends were cut back, 4 bases at V and 3 bases at J, with 14 bases in the middle. This CDR3 has 14 residues. CDR3 coding DNA: TGTGCCAGCAGCCCCCCGGCAGGGGACTACGAGCAGTACTTC. Translated, it gives CASSPPAGDYEQYF.

This clone was observed at least ten times. The V gene is TRBV5-1, the J gene TRBJ2-5; D might be TRBD1 (7 bases). Between the trimmed V and J ends, which lost 4 bases and 4 bases, there was a span of 17 bases. Germline V gene data show CDR1 as SGHRS and CDR2 as YFSETQ. The length of the CDR3 is 15 residues. CDR3 DNA: TGCGCCAGCAGCACGGACCACAGGGGAGGAGAGACCCAGTACTTC. Amino acids: CASSTDHRGGETQYF.

This clone was counted between two and nine times. The chain is built from TRBV6-4 and TRBJ1-5; D perhaps matches TRBD1 (5 bases). Germline V gene lookup returns CDR1 MRHNA and CDR2 SNTAGT. The CDR3 sequence is 15 residues long. Trimming removed 0 bases at V and 4 bases at J, with 10 bases between. The CDR3 sequence: CASSDSTRANQPQHF. The CDR3 coding sequence is TGTGCCAGCAGTGACTCGACCAGGGCTAATCAGCCCCAGCATTTT.

This clone came up a few times. The DNA of the CDR3 is TGTGCCATCAGCCCTACCCAGGGCGGAGAGACCCAGTACTTC. Translated, it gives CAISPTQGGETQYF. V usage is TRBV10-3 and J usage is TRBJ2-5, with D possibly being TRBD1 (5 bases). V was pared by 6 bases and J by 4 bases, with 15 bases between. This CDR3 contains 14 residues. Germline CDR1 is ENHRY and CDR2 is SYGVKD.

There are a few counts of this clone. In nucleotides, the CDR3 is TGTGCCAGCCAAAGGCAGGGGACCACGTACGAGCAGTACTTC. Its translation: CASQRQGTTYEQYF. J is TRBJ2-7 and V is TRBV5-6; tentative D call: TRBD1 (6 bases). Trimming removed 7 bases from V and 4 bases from J, with 18 bases in between. The CDR3 loop spans 14 amino acids. Germline V gene data show CDR1 as SGHDT and CDR2 as YYEEEE.

This chain connects TRBV5-1 to TRBJ1-1; D unclear. Germline V lookup: CDR1 SGHRS, CDR2 YFSETQ. Trimming took 0 bases from V and 4 from J, leaving 10 bases between them. CDR3 length: 14 amino acids. As DNA, the CDR3 is TGCGCCAGCAGCTTGGGGCAAGGGAGCACTGAAGCTTTCTTT. Its translation is CASSLGQGSTEAFF.

There are many counts of this clone. V usage is TRBV29-1 and J usage is TRBJ1-1, with D tentatively TRBD1 (5 bases). V was clipped by 6 bases and J by 11 bases, with 19 bases between them. Germline loops: CDR1 SQVTM, CDR2 ANQGSEA. This CDR3 has 12 residues. CDR3 sequence: CSVLYSTVEAFF. CDR3 DNA sequence: TGCAGCGTACTGTATTCGACAGTTGAGGCTTTCTTT.

This clone occurred a few times. The chain combines TRBV2 with TRBJ1-1; D is undetermined. The CDR3 covers 15 residues. Germline loops: CDR1 SNHLY, CDR2 FYNNEI. V was pared by 7 bases and J by 1 base, with 16 bases between. CDR3 DNA sequence: TGTGCCAGCATCACTCCTGGGCAGAAGAACACTGAAGCTTTCTTT. This codes for CASITPGQKNTEAFF.

This clone has only a few counts. The rearrangement links TRBV5-4 to TRBJ2-5, with D unresolved. The germline V gene encodes CDR1 SGHNT and CDR2 YYREEE (reference sequence). V was trimmed by 4 bases and J by 5 bases, leaving 18 bases between them. This CDR3 region has 15 residues. The CDR3 loop is CASSHSLTQAETQYF. Here the CDR3 DNA reads TGTGCCAGCAGCCACTCCCTAACCCAAGCGGAGACCCAGTACTTC.

This clone came up a few times. This chain joins TRBV19 and TRBJ1-1; D is possibly TRBD1 (5 bases). The CDR3 extends over 17 amino acids. Germline CDR1 and CDR2: LNHDA and SQIVND (reference sequence). Trimming stripped 2 bases from V and 1 base from J, with 17 bases between. The CDR3 protein is CASSIRGSTKTNTEAFF. The CDR3 coding sequence is TGTGCCAGTAGTATACGGGGGTCTACTAAAACGAACACTGAAGCTTTCTTT.

This clone was detected a few times. V is TRBV30 and J is TRBJ1-4, with D unresolved. Per the germline V gene, CDR1 is GTSNPN and CDR2 is SVGIG (reference sequence). CDR3 length: 13 residues. V was cut by 0 bases and J by 5 bases, with 7 bases left in between. DNA of the CDR3: TGTGCCTGGAGTGTGAACAGCAATGAAAAACTGTTTTTT. Translating gives CAWSVNSNEKLFF. Based on the CDR3 plus reference TRBV30 and TRBJ1-4, the full variable domain is SQTIHQWPATLVQPVGSPLSLECTVEGTSNPNLYWYRQAAGRGLQLLFYSVGIGQISSEVPQNLSASRPQDRQFILSSKKLLLSDSGFYLCAWSVNSNEKLFFGSGTQLSVL.

This chain connects TRBV6-4 to TRBJ2-1; no definite D call. Germline-derived CDR1 and CDR2 are MRHNA and SNTAGT. Trimming took off 0 bases at V and 10 bases at J, with 10 bases between the two ends. There are 13 residues in the CDR3. CDR3 amino acids: CASSDSTRREQFF. CDR3 nucleotide sequence: TGTGCCAGCAGTGACTCGACTCGGCGGGAGCAGTTCTTC.

In its sample, this clone was seen a few times. The chain carries TRBV19 and TRBJ1-4, with TRBD1 as a possible D gene (6 bases). CDR1 is LNHDA and CDR2 is SQIVND in the germline V gene (reference sequence). This CDR3 is built from 12 residues. The V and J ends lost 6 bases and 11 bases respectively, with 13 bases between them. The CDR3 is CASRDKGEKLFF. CDR3 DNA: TGTGCCAGTAGAGACAAGGGGGAGAAACTGTTTTTT.

The J gene is TRBJ2-7, the V gene TRBV2; no reliable D call. Germline V gene data show CDR1 as SNHLY and CDR2 as FYNNEI. The CDR3 is made up of 12 amino acids. Trimming stripped 7 bases from V and 3 bases from J, with 10 bases between. This chain's CDR3 is CASNEISYEQYF. For the CDR3, the DNA is TGTGCCAGCAACGAAATCAGCTACGAGCAGTACTTC. Complete variable domain (other parts from reference TRBV2 and TRBJ2-7): EPEVTQTPSHQVTQMGQEVILRCVPISNHLYFYWYRQILGQKVEFLVSFYNNEISEKSEIFDDQFSVERPDGSNFTLKIRSTKLEDSAMYFCASNEISYEQYFGPGTRLTVT.

This clone was seen many times. The V gene is TRBV7-3, the J gene TRBJ2-1; 11 bases align to TRBD2. Germline V gives CDR1 SGHTA, CDR2 FQGTGA. The CDR3 spans 16 residues. The V and J ends lost 1 base and 7 bases, in that order; junction bases with no gene match: 6. The chain's CDR3 is CASSLIPSGRLNEQFF. The CDR3 DNA sequence: TGTGCCAGCAGCTTAATCCCTAGCGGGAGGTTAAATGAGCAGTTCTTC.

This clone was observed a handful of times. V is TRBV5-6 and J is TRBJ2-7; 9 nucleotides line up with TRBD1. The germline V gene has CDR1 SGHDT and CDR2 YYEEEE. The CDR3 covers 14 residues. Germline trimming cut 2 bases from V and 3 bases from J; bases unmatched to any gene: 3. The CDR3 sequence: CASSFGTGLYEQYF. In DNA, the CDR3 is TGTGCCAGCAGCTTCGGGACAGGGCTCTACGAGCAGTACTTC.

The V gene is TRBV5-4, the J gene TRBJ2-3; 8 bases map to TRBD1. V was clipped by 5 bases and J by 5 bases; unmatched bases: 13. Germline CDR1 SGHNT, CDR2 YYREEE (reference sequence). The length of the CDR3 is 16 residues. The CDR3 region is CASRLLQGEGRDTQYF. The DNA for the CDR3 is TGTGCCAGCAGACTACTACAGGGGGAAGGAAGAGATACGCAGTATTTT. The complete variable domain, with remaining parts taken from reference TRBV5-4 and TRBJ2-3, reads ETGVTQSPTHLIKTRGQQVTLRCSSQSGHNTVSWYQQALGQGPQFIFQYYREEENGRGNFPPRFSGLQFPNYSSELNVNALELDDSALYLCASRLLQGEGRDTQYFGPGTRLTVL.

The V call is TRBV10-3, the J call TRBJ1-1; D is undetermined. CDR3 length: 12 amino acids. V lost 2 bases and J 3 bases, leaving 4 bases between the germline ends. The germline V gene has CDR1 ENHRY and CDR2 SYGVKD. CDR3 in amino acids: CAISERDTEAFF. In nucleotides, the CDR3 is TGTGCCATCAGTGAGCGGGACACTGAAGCTTTCTTT.

The CDR3 is CSVSGQGSYGYTF. The CDR3 DNA reads TGCAGCGTTTCTGGACAGGGGAGCTATGGCTACACCTTC. The rearrangement joins TRBV29-1 to TRBJ1-2, with 9 bases that match TRBD1. The J segment lost 4 bases and the V segment lost 5 bases, leaving 5 bases of the junction unmatched. CDR3 size: 13 residues. In germline, CDR1 is SQVTM, CDR2 ANQGSEA.